These 2 T cell receptor beta chains originate from one sample sequenced in a study of cytomegalovirus exposure and HLA in healthy donors. Use of 60 Vbeta and 13 Jbeta primers characterized the PCR. Assay used: immunoSEQ multiplex PCR; TCRdb lists only in-frame clones, some missing. The sample consists of about 67,000 clones, more than 80% of them appearing once. Sequenced input: PBMCs. The receptor set was obtained from a woman in her twenties or thirties in good health and CMV-seronegative.

The chain combines TRBV7-6 with TRBJ1-1; D is perhaps TRBD1 (6 bases). V was pared by 5 bases and J by 6 bases, with 16 bases between. The CDR3 sequence is 14 residues long. From germline, CDR1 is SGHVS and CDR2 FNYEAQ. CDR3: CASSEGGISAEAFF. CDR3 nucleotides: TGTGCCAGCAGCGAAGGGGGAATATCGGCTGAAGCTTTCTTT. Full variable domain (outside the CDR3, taken from reference TRBV7-6 and TRBJ1-1): GAGVSQSPRYKVTKRGQDVALRCDPISGHVSLYWYRQALGQGPEFLTYFNYEAQQDKSGLPNDRFSAERPEGSISTLTIQRTEQRDSAMYRCASSEGGISAEAFFGQGTRLTVV.

This clone was counted only a few times. The chain joins TRBV11-3 to TRBJ2-3; D may be TRBD2 (7 bases). Germline CDR1 SGHNT, CDR2 YENEEA. Trimming removed 1 base from V and 5 bases from J, with 16 bases in between. This CDR3 has 16 amino acids. The chain's CDR3 is CASSLGGGGLGDTQYF. CDR3 nucleotides: TGTGCCAGCAGCTTAGGGGGCGGGGGCCTCGGAGATACGCAGTATTTT.